A selection of T cell receptor beta chains follows, all from one sample in a study of blood T cell repertoires in COVID-19. Data came from immunoSEQ multiplex PCR; TCRdb stores just in-frame clones and leaves some out. This sample yields approximately 250,000 clones, of which over 80% are seen a single time; roughly 4.3% belongs to the top ten. Sequenced input: PBMCs or T cells enriched from blood (not recorded which). The receptor set was obtained from a young woman with acute COVID-19. Each CDR3 is given without its conserved first and last residue. The order of the fields is CDR3 protein, clone size, J gene, CDR3 length, V gene. The size of a clone is reported for some rows only, either as once, few or many, or as a class for expanded clones.

ASSPAGLAGPNRGEQY	.	TRBJ2-7	16	TRBV18
ASSQGTGLDYGYT	.	TRBJ1-2	13	TRBV14
ASGGGNQPQH	.	TRBJ1-5	10	TRBV7-9
ASSIDGAYNEQF	.	TRBJ2-1	12	TRBV7-2
ASSLDSGNYEQY	.	TRBJ2-7	12	TRBV7-9
ASSYRRVGNTEAF	.	TRBJ1-1	13	TRBV6-5
ASSGLTGGRDTQY	.	TRBJ2-3	13	TRBV2
ASTISRTGAGKLF	.	TRBJ1-4	13	TRBV28
ASSLGQGGQPQH	.	TRBJ1-5	12	TRBV27
ASSENFRGGYGYT	once	TRBJ1-2	13	TRBV6-1
ASSLPGGDYGYT	once	TRBJ1-2	12	TRBV13
SASEGQPTDTQY	.	TRBJ2-3	12	TRBV20-1
ASSFRVLVGVNNEQF	.	TRBJ2-1	15	TRBV13
TSSQAFFWTGEAPSNQPQH	.	TRBJ1-5	19	TRBV1
ASSLRTGGQETQY	once	TRBJ2-5	13	TRBV14
ASHEQGAKNIQY	.	TRBJ2-4	12	TRBV2
ASSLGTGPYSPLH	.	TRBJ1-6	13	TRBV27
ASSVASSTGRADTQY	.	TRBJ2-3	15	TRBV9
ASGLALGDEQF	.	TRBJ2-1	11	TRBV28
ASSVAPGHDYEQY	.	TRBJ2-7	13	TRBV9
ASSLQAGTDTQY	once	TRBJ2-3	12	TRBV18
ASRLAGGQTYEQY	.	TRBJ2-7	13	TRBV3-1/TRBV3-2
AWSSGNYEQF	.	TRBJ2-1	10	TRBV30
ATRGGNYGYT	.	TRBJ1-2	10	TRBV24-1
ASSGQRTDTQY	.	TRBJ2-3	11	TRBV2
AISRGTSGSGNEQY	.	TRBJ2-7	14	TRBV10-3
ASSQDRTSWGYT	.	TRBJ1-2	12	TRBV4-3
ASSLSGGGTGELF	.	TRBJ2-2	13	TRBV28
ASSFGQGEYNEQF	.	TRBJ2-1	13	TRBV7-3
ASSVGLAGGLNEQY	.	TRBJ2-7	14	TRBV19
ASVTTDTDTQY	.	TRBJ2-3	11	TRBV7-9
ASSTREVPIATNEKLF	.	TRBJ1-4	16	TRBV18
ASSLAGIPSYEQY	.	TRBJ2-7	13	TRBV5-1
ASSEGDSYNEQF	.	TRBJ2-1	12	TRBV9
ATSTGVNEKLF	.	TRBJ1-4	11	TRBV24-1
ASSSETSGRAQQY	many	TRBJ2-7	13	TRBV11-2
AISPTGGEGQPQH	.	TRBJ1-5	13	TRBV10-3
ASSFRAWELF	.	TRBJ2-2	10	TRBV12-3/TRBV12-4
SASSSGRSDEQY	few	TRBJ2-7	12	TRBV20-1
VSGGSNQPQH	.	TRBJ1-5	10	TRBV19
ASSAQGRDRGSTDTQY	.	TRBJ2-3	16	TRBV19
ASSFSGTNEKLF	.	TRBJ1-4	12	TRBV5-4
ASSPGQGNSPLH	.	TRBJ1-6	12	TRBV28